Listed below are T cell receptor beta chains from one sample, sequenced in a study of Tregs in tolerant kidney transplant recipients. Data came from immunoSEQ multiplex PCR; TCRdb stores just in-frame clones and leaves some out. This table holds approximately 60,000 clones, around 80% found once. The sequencing input was CD4+ T cells from blood. These receptors were obtained from a human donor in good health. The CDR3 runs from the conserved cysteine through the conserved F or W. D genes are given only for firm matches.

CATSRGGREQYF | TRBJ2-7 | 12 | TRBD2 | TRBV10-3
CASSREGLGEQYF | TRBJ2-7 | 13 | TRBD2 | TRBV5-6
CASSPNAWGPGGDTQYF | TRBJ2-3 | 17 | NA | TRBV27
CASSLLPGQGAGSEAFF | TRBJ1-1 | 17 | TRBD1 | TRBV9
CASSPQTGMGQYF | TRBJ2-3 | 13 | NA | TRBV7-2
CASSLVLQGGEQYF | TRBJ2-7 | 14 | NA | TRBV7-6
CASSQYLDGNQPQHF | TRBJ1-5 | 15 | NA | TRBV4-2
CASSRWRAGVGNEQFF | TRBJ2-1 | 16 | TRBD2 | TRBV13
CASSLEAWGLASTDTQYF | TRBJ2-3 | 18 | TRBD2 | TRBV11-1
CAISVDGGSTEAFF | TRBJ1-1 | 14 | NA | TRBV10-3
CASSPSSPGLAETQYF | TRBJ2-5 | 16 | TRBD2 | TRBV7-3
CSAQSGGGGYTF | TRBJ1-2 | 12 | TRBD1 | TRBV29-1
CASTRTGTDGYTF | TRBJ1-2 | 13 | TRBD1 | TRBV6-5
CASSLSGRGNIEAFF | TRBJ1-1 | 15 | NA | TRBV27
CASGSYYRGFPYEQYF | TRBJ2-7 | 16 | TRBD1 | TRBV9
CASSAVQGSRETQYF | TRBJ2-5 | 15 | NA | TRBV5-1
CASRLASGGEQFF | TRBJ2-1 | 13 | TRBD2 | TRBV2
CASSDQGTNSYEQYF | TRBJ2-7 | 15 | NA | TRBV6-4
CASSVFGYNEQFF | TRBJ2-1 | 13 | NA | TRBV6-5
CASSQDRLAGLTDTQYF | TRBJ2-3 | 17 | TRBD2 | TRBV4-3
CASSFRTSGSYNEQFF | TRBJ2-1 | 16 | TRBD2 | TRBV6-5
CASGSQGLAGGGLSTDTQYF | TRBJ2-3 | 20 | TRBD2 | TRBV12-5